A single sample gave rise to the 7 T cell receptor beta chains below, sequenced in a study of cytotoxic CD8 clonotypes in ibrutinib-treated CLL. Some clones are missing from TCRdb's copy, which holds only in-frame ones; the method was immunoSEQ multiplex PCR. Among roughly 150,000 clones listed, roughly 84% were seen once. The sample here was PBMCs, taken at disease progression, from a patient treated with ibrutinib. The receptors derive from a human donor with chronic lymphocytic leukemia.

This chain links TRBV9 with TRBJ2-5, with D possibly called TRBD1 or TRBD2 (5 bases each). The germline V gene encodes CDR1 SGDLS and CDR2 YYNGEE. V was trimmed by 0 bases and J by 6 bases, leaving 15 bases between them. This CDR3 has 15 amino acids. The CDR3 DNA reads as TGTGCCAGCAGCGTAGGGGACCTATCGCTGCAGACCCAGTACTTC. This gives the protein CASSVGDLSLQTQYF.

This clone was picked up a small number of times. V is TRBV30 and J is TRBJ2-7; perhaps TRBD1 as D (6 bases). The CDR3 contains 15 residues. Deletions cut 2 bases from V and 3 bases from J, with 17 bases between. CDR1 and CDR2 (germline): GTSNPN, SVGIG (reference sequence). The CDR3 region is CAWSTGWGIDYEQYF. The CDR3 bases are TGTGCCTGGAGTACAGGGTGGGGAATAGACTACGAGCAGTACTTC. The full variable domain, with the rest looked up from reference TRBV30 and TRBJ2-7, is SQTIHQWPATLVQPVGSPLSLECTVEGTSNPNLYWYRQAAGRGLQLLFYSVGIGQISSEVPQNLSASRPQDRQFILSSKKLLLSDSGFYLCAWSTGWGIDYEQYFGPGTRLTVT.

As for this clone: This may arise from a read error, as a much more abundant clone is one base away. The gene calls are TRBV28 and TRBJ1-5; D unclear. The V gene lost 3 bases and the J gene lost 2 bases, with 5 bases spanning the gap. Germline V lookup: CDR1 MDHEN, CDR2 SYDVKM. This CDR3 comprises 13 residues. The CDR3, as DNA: TGTGCCAGCAGTTTTGGGGGCAATCAGCCCCAGCATTTT. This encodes CASSFGGNQPQHF.

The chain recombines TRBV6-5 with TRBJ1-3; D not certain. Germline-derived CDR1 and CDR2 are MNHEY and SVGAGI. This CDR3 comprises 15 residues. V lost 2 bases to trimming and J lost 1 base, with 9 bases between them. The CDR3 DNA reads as TGTGCCAGCAGTTACGATCGAGGGTCTGGAAACACCATATATTTT. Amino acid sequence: CASSYDRGSGNTIYF.

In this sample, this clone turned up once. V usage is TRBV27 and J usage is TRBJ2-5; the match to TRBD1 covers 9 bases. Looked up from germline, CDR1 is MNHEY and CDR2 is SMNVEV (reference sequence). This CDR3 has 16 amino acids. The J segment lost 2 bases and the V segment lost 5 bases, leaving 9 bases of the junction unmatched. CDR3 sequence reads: CASSPRSGQGQETQYF. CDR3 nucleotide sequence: TGTGCCAGCAGTCCCAGGTCGGGACAGGGACAAGAGACCCAGTACTTC.

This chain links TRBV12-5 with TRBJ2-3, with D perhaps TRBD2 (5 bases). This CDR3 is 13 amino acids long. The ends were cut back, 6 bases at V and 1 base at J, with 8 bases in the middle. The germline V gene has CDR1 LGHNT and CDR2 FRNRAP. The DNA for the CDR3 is TGTGCTAGTGGCCCCGGGGGCACAGATACGCAGTATTTT. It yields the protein CASGPGGTDTQYF. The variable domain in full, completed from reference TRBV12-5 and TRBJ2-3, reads DARVTQTPRHKVTEMGQEVTMRCQPILGHNTVFWYRQTMMQGLELLAYFRNRAPLDDSGMPKDRFSAEMPDATLATLKIQPSEPRDSAVYFCASGPGGTDTQYFGPGTRLTVL.

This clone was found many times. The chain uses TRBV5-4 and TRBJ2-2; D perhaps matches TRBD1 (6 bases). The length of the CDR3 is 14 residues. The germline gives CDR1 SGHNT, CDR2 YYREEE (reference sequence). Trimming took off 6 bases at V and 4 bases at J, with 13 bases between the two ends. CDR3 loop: CASTRDTSTGELFF. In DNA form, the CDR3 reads TGTGCCAGCACCCGGGACACTTCCACCGGGGAGCTGTTTTTT.